This T cell receptor beta chain was sequenced during a study of blood T cell repertoires in COVID-19. Across the study: Sample material is recorded as cDNA or gDNA derived from T cells, B-cell-depleted T cells, or PBMCs.

TCRdb's table, derived via immunoSEQ multiplex PCR, lists solely in-frame clones and lacks some. The sample has more than 200,000 clones, about nine tenths seen once. V gave up 1 base and J gave up 11 bases; unmatched junction bases: 4. Germline V gene sequence: CDR1 SGHVS, CDR2 FQNEAQ. This CDR3 spans 14 amino acids. The rearrangement joins TRBV7-8 to TRBJ1-5, with 11 positions matching TRBD1. Sequences were obtained from PBMCs or T cells enriched from blood (not recorded which). The TCR sequence derives from a man aged 30 to 39 in a cohort exposed to, infected with or recovered from COVID-19 (not recorded which). This CDR3 reads CASSLEGQGVAQHF. The CDR3 nucleotides read TGTGCCAGCAGCTTAGAGGGACAGGGGGTGGCCCAGCATTTT.